Listed below are T cell receptor beta chains from one sample, sequenced in a study of blood T cell repertoires in COVID-19. Generated by immunoSEQ multiplex PCR, the TCRdb table keeps only in-frame clones and is missing some. The sample shows tens of thousands of clones, around 87% of them seen only once. Sequencing was performed on peripheral blood. The receptors here all came from a human donor with acute or convalescent COVID-19. The donor label of this sample is uncertain. Both conserved end residues are part of each CDR3. Each record gives: clone size, D gene, J gene, V gene, CDR3 DNA, CDR3 protein. D genes are given only for firm matches. Where a row states a size, it is once, few, many or the class of an expanded clone; other rows omit it.

.,.,TRBJ2-5,TRBV13,TGTGCCAGCAGCTTATACGGGGGTGCCTACGAGACCCAGTACTTC,CASSLYGGAYETQYF
.,TRBD2,TRBJ2-7,TRBV19,TGTGCCAATACAATCGCCGGGACTAGGGGCGAGCAGTACTTC,CANTIAGTRGEQYF
.,TRBD2,TRBJ2-3,TRBV5-1,TGCGCCAGCAGCTTTAGCGGGACATCTATAGATACGCAGTATTTT,CASSFSGTSIDTQYF
.,TRBD1,TRBJ1-1,TRBV12-3/TRBV12-4,TGTGCCAGCAGTGGACAGGTGAACACTGAAGCTTTCTTT,CASSGQVNTEAFF
.,TRBD1,TRBJ2-7,TRBV18,TGTGCCAGCTCACCCGACAGGGCGCAGTACTTC,CASSPDRAQYF
.,TRBD2,TRBJ2-1,TRBV11-2,TGTGCCAGCAGCTTATTAACGGGGGGTGCCGATGAGCAGTTCTTC,CASSLLTGGADEQFF
.,TRBD1,TRBJ1-2,TRBV19,TGTGCCAGTAGTATAGCATCGGACAGGTATGATGGCTACACCTTC,CASSIASDRYDGYTF
.,.,TRBJ2-1,TRBV5-4,TGTGCCAGCAGCTTGGCCAATGACAATGAGCAGTTCTTC,CASSLANDNEQFF
.,.,TRBJ1-6,TRBV15,TGTGCCACCAGCAGAGAGAAGACGGGGAATTCACCCCTCCACTTT,CATSREKTGNSPLHF
.,.,TRBJ1-1,TRBV7-8,TGTGCCAGCAGCTTAGCGTCGGGGAGGGGTACGATGAACACTGAAGCTTTCTTT,CASSLASGRGTMNTEAFF
.,TRBD1,TRBJ1-2,TRBV4-1,TGCGCCAGCAGCCCCTCAGGGGTCGGACAGGGGCTATATGGCTACACCTTC,CASSPSGVGQGLYGYTF
.,.,TRBJ1-2,TRBV11-2,TGTGCCAGCAGCTTAGATCCTACAGGTACTAACGGCTACACCTTC,CASSLDPTGTNGYTF
.,.,TRBJ1-2,TRBV5-6,TGTGCCAGCAGCTTGGCGCTATTTGCGTGGGGCTACACCTTC,CASSLALFAWGYTF
.,.,TRBJ1-1,TRBV27,TGTGCCAGCAGTTTAGACAGAGCCTTAGGCACTGAAGCTTTCTTT,CASSLDRALGTEAFF
.,TRBD1,TRBJ1-2,TRBV27,TGTGCCAGCAGGGTAGGCGGGACAGCTAACTATGGCTACACCTTC,CASRVGGTANYGYTF
.,TRBD2,TRBJ2-7,TRBV6-2/TRBV6-3,TGTGCCAGCAGTTACGACAGTAGGACTAGCGGGGGGCGCTACGAGCAGTACTTC,CASSYDSRTSGGRYEQYF
.,.,TRBJ1-3,TRBV19,TGTGCCAGTAGTCAGAGGTTCACTAGCTCTGGAAACACCATATATTTT,CASSQRFTSSGNTIYF
.,TRBD1,TRBJ1-3,TRBV19,TGTGCCAGTAAAGACGAAGCAGGGGGCATCTCTGGAAACACCATATATTTT,CASKDEAGGISGNTIYF
.,.,TRBJ2-7,TRBV6-5,TGTGCCAGCAGTTACTCGTCCGGCAGGGGCTTGTACGAGCAGTACTTC,CASSYSSGRGLYEQYF
.,TRBD1,TRBJ2-1,TRBV9,TGTGCCAGCAGCGTAGAAAGAGTCGGCCGAGGGGGCGAGGGTTTTAAGTTCTTC,CASSVERVGRGGEGFKFF
.,TRBD1,TRBJ2-1,TRBV27,TGTGCCAGCAGTTGGACAGGGGGCGGCTATGAGCAGTTCTTC,CASSWTGGGYEQFF
.,.,TRBJ1-1,TRBV5-1,TGCGCCAGCAGCAGGACAGAGAACACTGAAGCTTTCTTT,CASSRTENTEAFF
.,.,TRBJ1-1,TRBV7-9,TGTGCCAGCAGCTTAGCGACCATGAGGGAGGCTTTCTTT,CASSLATMREAFF
.,TRBD2,TRBJ2-7,TRBV28,TGTGCCAGCAGTCCAAGCGGTTTTGAAGCGGGGGGGCCGCCCTACGAGCAGTACTTC,CASSPSGFEAGGPPYEQYF
.,TRBD1,TRBJ1-4,TRBV28,TGTGCCAGCAGTGAGGGGGCGAATGAAAAACTGTTTTTT,CASSEGANEKLFF
.,TRBD1,TRBJ2-2,TRBV5-1,TGCGCCAGCAGCGGGGGACAGGGCTTAGGGTTGGCCGGGGAGCTGTTTTTT,CASSGGQGLGLAGELFF
.,.,TRBJ2-3,TRBV5-1,TGCGCCAGCAGCTTAGGGGGAAGCAACGCAGATACGCAGTATTTT,CASSLGGSNADTQYF
.,.,TRBJ2-5,TRBV9,TGTGCCAGCAGCGTAGGCAGTGGGGTACAGGGAATAGAGACCCAGTACTTC,CASSVGSGVQGIETQYF
.,TRBD1,TRBJ1-2,TRBV6-5,TGTGCCAGCAGTTACGACAGGGTAGGGAACTATGGCTACACCTTC,CASSYDRVGNYGYTF
.,TRBD1,TRBJ1-6,TRBV5-8,TGTGCCAGCAGCCATCAACAGGGGGTCGGTTCGTATAATTCACCCCTCCACTTT,CASSHQQGVGSYNSPLHF
.,.,TRBJ2-7,TRBV7-2,TGTGCCAGCAGCTTGTCAGGGCGCTCCTACGAGCAGTACTTC,CASSLSGRSYEQYF
few,TRBD1,TRBJ1-6,TRBV19,TGTGCCAGTAGGATGGGGACAGGGGGCTTCGGGGATTCACCCCTCCACTTT,CASRMGTGGFGDSPLHF
.,TRBD2,TRBJ2-3,TRBV5-6,TGTGCCAGCAGCACGGGACTAGCGGGGGGCTGGGATACGCAGTATTTT,CASSTGLAGGWDTQYF
.,.,TRBJ2-5,TRBV27,TGTGCCAGCAGTATTAGGGGACAAGAGACCCAGTACTTC,CASSIRGQETQYF
few,TRBD2,TRBJ2-5,TRBV11-2,TGTGCCAGCAGCTCCACATTACTAGCGGGGGGTGAGACCCAGTACTTC,CASSSTLLAGGETQYF